The TCR beta chain described here comes from a study of Graves' ophthalmopathy and Graves' hyperthyroidism (dated by TCRdb to 2016 to 2019). In the study overall: Peripheral blood samples were taken at the time of initial diagnosis, before any treatment was given. The study used signatures of the TCR beta repertoire to tell Graves' ophthalmopathy apart from Graves' hyperthyroidism and to predict which patients would progress to ophthalmopathy. In total, around 130 blood samples were TCR-sequenced: fewer than 50 ophthalmopathy, some 75 hyperthyroidism and roughly 17 hyperthyroidism-to-ophthalmopathy patients. To explore V-J signatures that separate ophthalmopathy from hyperthyroidism, a discovery set of more than 95 patients was enrolled, consisting of about 45 with ophthalmopathy and around 57 with stable hyperthyroidism. An independent validation cohort was composed of fewer than 20 hyperthyroidism patients and around 16 patients who later progressed from hyperthyroidism to ophthalmopathy. T-cell repertoires of thyroid tissue and blood were compared in over 5 hyperthyroidism patients. Following sampling, methimazole starting at 30 mg daily was administered to hyperthyroidism patients, and high-dose intravenous methylprednisolone was administered to ophthalmopathy patients. The roughly 100 discovery patients were randomly split 7:3 into training and test sets. The study at large found these results: The 13-signature model separated ophthalmopathy from stable hyperthyroidism with about 86% sensitivity and 81.08% specificity in cross-validation, and 80%/75% in the test set. In validation, the model predicted ophthalmopathy progression with nearly 71% sensitivity and approximately 75% specificity; some twelve predicted patients were CT-confirmed with GO in a median of about 6.2 months. Most expanded thyroid clonotypes with frequency above 0.001 were also detected in blood, suggesting blood repertoires may reflect the thyroid immune response. No statistical method was used to set the sample size in advance, and the investigators knew which group each participant was assigned to.

A patient counted as having stable hyperthyroidism if there was no progression to ophthalmopathy within 18 months of follow-up. The hyperthyroidism patients were 18 to 65 years old and newly diagnosed, with a disease duration of less than 2 months. Anyone with other autoimmune diseases, uncontrolled infections, pregnancy or lactation was excluded from the study. Clinical symptoms, serum thyroxine, TRAb, thyroid ultrasound and orbital computed tomography were used for diagnosis. Ficoll-Paque density gradient centrifugation was used to isolate PBMCs from about 9.4 ml of fresh peripheral blood. Trizol reagent was used to extract the total RNA, and its quality was then checked on an Agilent 2100 Bioanalyzer. For repertoire sequencing, TCR beta CDR3 regions were amplified from RNA transcripts. HTBI primers and the Qiagen OneStep RT-PCR kit were used in a first-round RT-PCR, which was followed by a second-round multiplex PCR, size selection and purification. Libraries were sequenced on an Illumina HiSeq2000 using paired-end 100 bp reads. The authors' pipeline ran thus. SOAPnuke was used to process the reads, throwing out any read that had adapters, had uncalled bases, had a mean Phred below 15, or lacked an exact constant-primer or identifier match. COPE v1.2.5 was used to merge the high-quality paired reads. Unique nucleotide sequences were defined as clonotypes and aligned to IMGT TRB V, D and J references using MiTCR v1.1. Analysis was restricted to V-J combinations with a frequency above 0.0001, which covered 98% to 99.2% of repertoires. For each V-J combination, a TCR clonal expansion and chaos score was defined as F50 clonal expansion divided by the chaos observed in the TCRdist matrix. Features were reduced by Welch's t-statistics and random forest to over 10 V-J combinations, which fed a naive Bayes classifier. The Morisita-Horn index was used to measure how similar the thyroid and blood repertoires were. Using fastp trimming at Q25 and MiXCR clonotype assembly, TCRdb reanalyzed the public sequencing data and kept in-frame beta chains. Each entry merges the rows of one CDR3 protein and shows their most common DNA and genes. These V and J calls derive from TCRdb rather than the authors' analysis. The sample table contains hundreds of thousands of distinct CDR3 sequences; only one count was recorded for roughly 20% of them. The ten largest make up approximately 7.7% of the sample.

A few counts support this clonotype. The target of this receptor is not known. No per-base quality is available; no much larger clone lies one base away. The CDR3 runs 13 amino acids, cysteine and phenylalanine included. CDR3 DNA is the only sequence kept; it has 39 bases, read in frame from the first base. In the germline V gene (reference sequence), CDR1 corresponds to DFQATT and CDR2 to SNEGSKA. V lost 3 bases and J lost 8 bases; the stretch between them is 13 bases long. This TCR was sampled from a woman between 18 and 29 years old with stable Graves' hyperthyroidism. Some clones in this sample may be carry-over from other donors' samples. Donor details come from another sample of the same person, matched by shared clones. The sample comprised peripheral blood. The sequence joins TRBV20-1 to TRBJ1-4; TRBD1 is possibly the D segment (6 matching bases). The sequenced DNA: TGCAGTGCTAGTTCAGGGGTGGGGGAAAAACTGTTTTTT. This gives the protein CSASSGVGEKLFF.